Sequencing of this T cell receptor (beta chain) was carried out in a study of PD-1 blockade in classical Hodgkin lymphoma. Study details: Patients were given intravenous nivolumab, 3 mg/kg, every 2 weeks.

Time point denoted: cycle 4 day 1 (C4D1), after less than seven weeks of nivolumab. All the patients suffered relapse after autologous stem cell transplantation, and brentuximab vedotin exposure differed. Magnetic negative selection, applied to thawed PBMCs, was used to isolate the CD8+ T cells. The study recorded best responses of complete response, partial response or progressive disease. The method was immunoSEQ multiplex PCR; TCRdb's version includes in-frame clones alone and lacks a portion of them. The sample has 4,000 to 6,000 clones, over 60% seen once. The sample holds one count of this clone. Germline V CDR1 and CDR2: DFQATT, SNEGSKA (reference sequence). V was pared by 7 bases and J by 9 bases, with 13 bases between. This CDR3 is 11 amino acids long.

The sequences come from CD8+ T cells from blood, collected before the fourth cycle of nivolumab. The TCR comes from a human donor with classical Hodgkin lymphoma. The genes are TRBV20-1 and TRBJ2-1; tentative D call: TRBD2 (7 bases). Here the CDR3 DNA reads TGCAGTGTTTGGGGGGGGCCTGAGCAGTTCTTC. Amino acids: CSVWGGPEQFF.